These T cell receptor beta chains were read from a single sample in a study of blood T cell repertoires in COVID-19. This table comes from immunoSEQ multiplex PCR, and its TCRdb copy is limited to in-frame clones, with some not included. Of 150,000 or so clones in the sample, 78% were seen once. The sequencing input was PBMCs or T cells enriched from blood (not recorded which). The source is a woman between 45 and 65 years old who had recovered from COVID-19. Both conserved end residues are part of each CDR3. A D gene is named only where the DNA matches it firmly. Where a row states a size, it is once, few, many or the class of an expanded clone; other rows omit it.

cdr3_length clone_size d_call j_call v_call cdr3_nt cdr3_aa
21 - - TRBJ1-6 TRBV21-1 TGTGCCAGCAGCAAAAATAAAGGGACAGGGCGGTTTAGGGCCTATAATTCACCCCTCCACTTT CASSKNKGTGRFRAYNSPLHF
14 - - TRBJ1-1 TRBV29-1 TGCAGCGTTGAAGATGCGGGAAGGGCCACTGAAGCTTTCTTT CSVEDAGRATEAFF
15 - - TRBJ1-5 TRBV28 TGTGCCAGCAGTTTGCCAGGTTATAGCAATCAGCCCCAGCATTTT CASSLPGYSNQPQHF
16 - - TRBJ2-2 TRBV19 TGTGCCAGTAGACCCGGGTTGCACTTGAACACCGGGGAGCTGTTTTTT CASRPGLHLNTGELFF
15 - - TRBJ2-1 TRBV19 TGTGCCAGTAGTGAACAGGGAGTCGCCTACAATGAGCAGTTCTTC CASSEQGVAYNEQFF
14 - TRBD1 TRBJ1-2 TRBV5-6 TGTGCCAGCGCTGGGGCAGGGGGCGGTTATGGCTACACCTTC CASAGAGGGYGYTF
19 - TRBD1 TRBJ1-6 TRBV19 TGTGCCAGTAGACCCGGACAGGGGAGGACTAGCTCCTATAATTCACCCCTCCACTTT CASRPGQGRTSSYNSPLHF
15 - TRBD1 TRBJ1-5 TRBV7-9 TGTGCCAGCAGCGAGGACAGGGTCGGAAGTCAGCCCCAGCATTTT CASSEDRVGSQPQHF
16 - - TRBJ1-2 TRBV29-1 TGCAGCGTTGAAGATTATACATACACCCAATCGGGTGGCTACACCTTC CSVEDYTYTQSGGYTF
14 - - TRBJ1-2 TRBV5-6 TGTGCCAGCAGCTTGGGCTCGTTGAGCTATGGCTACACCTTC CASSLGSLSYGYTF
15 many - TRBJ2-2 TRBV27 TGTGCCAGCAGCAGAGTGGGGGCGGGCACCGGGGAGCTGTTTTTT CASSRVGAGTGELFF
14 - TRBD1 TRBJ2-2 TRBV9 TGTGCCAGCAGCGGGGGACAGCCCACCGGGGAGCTGTTTTTT CASSGGQPTGELFF
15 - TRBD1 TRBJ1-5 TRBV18 TGTGCCAGCTCACCGGCGACAGGGGACAATCAGCCCCAGCATTTT CASSPATGDNQPQHF
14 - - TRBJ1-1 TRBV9 TGTGCCAGCAGCGGAACAGGGCAGAACACTGAAGCTTTCTTT CASSGTGQNTEAFF
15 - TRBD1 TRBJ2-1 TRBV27 TGTGCCAGCAGTTTAGGCATAAACAGGGGCAATGAGCAGTTCTTC CASSLGINRGNEQFF
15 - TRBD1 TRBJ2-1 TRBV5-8 TGTGCCAGCAGCTTACCGGGACAGGGGTTCAATGAGCAGTTCTTC CASSLPGQGFNEQFF
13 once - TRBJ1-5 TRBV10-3 TGTGCCATCAAAGGTGGGCCCAATCAGCCCCAGCATTTT CAIKGGPNQPQHF
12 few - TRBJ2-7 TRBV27 TGTGCCAGCAGTTTACAAGGGGAACAGCAGTACTTC CASSLQGEQQYF
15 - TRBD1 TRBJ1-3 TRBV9 TGTGCCAGCAGCGTCTCCGGGACAGGGATAAACACCATATATTTT CASSVSGTGINTIYF
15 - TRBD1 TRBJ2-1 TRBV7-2 TGTGCCAGCAGAATCTCCCCGGGACAGGACAATGAGCAGTTCTTC CASRISPGQDNEQFF
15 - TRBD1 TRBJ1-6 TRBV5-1 TGCGCCAGCAGCTTATTGGGACAGGGTGCCGAACCCCTCCACTTT CASSLLGQGAEPLHF
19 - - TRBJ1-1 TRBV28 TGTGCCAGCAGTTTAACAGTATTGGGGACGCGGACTACAGGCACTGAAGCTTTCTTT CASSLTVLGTRTTGTEAFF
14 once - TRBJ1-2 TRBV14 TGTGCCAGCAGCCAAGACCGGTCTTATCCTGGCTACACCTTC CASSQDRSYPGYTF
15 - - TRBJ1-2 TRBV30 TGTGCCTGGAGTTTAGGTACAGGATCGGCCTATGGCTACACCTTC CAWSLGTGSAYGYTF
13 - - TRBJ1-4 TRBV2 TGTGCCAGCATGCCACGCCGGAATGAAAAACTGTTTTTT CASMPRRNEKLFF
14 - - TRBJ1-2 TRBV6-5 TGTGCCAGCAGTTCCGCGGGAGCTCCCTATGGCTACACCTTC CASSSAGAPYGYTF
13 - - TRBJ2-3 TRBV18 TGTGCCAGCTCACCAGGCAGCACAGATACGCAGTATTTT CASSPGSTDTQYF
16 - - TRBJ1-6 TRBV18 TGTGCCAGCTCACCTACTGAGGAGGGATATAATTCACCCCTCCACTTT CASSPTEEGYNSPLHF
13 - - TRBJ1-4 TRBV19 TGTGCCAGCGCCAGGGCAAAGAATGAAAAACTGTTTTTT CASARAKNEKLFF
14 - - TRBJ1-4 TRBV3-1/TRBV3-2 TGTGCCAGCAGCCAATTCAATTCTAATGAAAAACTGTTTTTT CASSQFNSNEKLFF
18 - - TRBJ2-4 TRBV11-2 TGTGCCAGCAGCCCCCAAGGGGCAGGGCAGCTAGCCAAAAACATTCAGTACTTC CASSPQGAGQLAKNIQYF
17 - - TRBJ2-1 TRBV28 TGTGCCAGCAGTTTGTCGCAGGGGCTCCTGAGCTACAATGAGCAGTTCTTC CASSLSQGLLSYNEQFF
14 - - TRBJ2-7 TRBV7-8 TGTGCCAGCAGCTTCCGGGACTTAGGATACGAGCAGTACTTC CASSFRDLGYEQYF
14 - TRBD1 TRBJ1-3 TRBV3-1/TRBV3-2 TGTGCCAGCAGCGACACAGGGGCTGGAAACACCATATATTTT CASSDTGAGNTIYF
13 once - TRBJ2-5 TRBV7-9 TGTGCCAGCAGCTTAGTAGGGGTTGAGACCCAGTACTTC CASSLVGVETQYF
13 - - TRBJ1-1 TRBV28 TGTGCCAGCAGTTTGGGGGGGAACACTGAAGCTTTCTTT CASSLGGNTEAFF